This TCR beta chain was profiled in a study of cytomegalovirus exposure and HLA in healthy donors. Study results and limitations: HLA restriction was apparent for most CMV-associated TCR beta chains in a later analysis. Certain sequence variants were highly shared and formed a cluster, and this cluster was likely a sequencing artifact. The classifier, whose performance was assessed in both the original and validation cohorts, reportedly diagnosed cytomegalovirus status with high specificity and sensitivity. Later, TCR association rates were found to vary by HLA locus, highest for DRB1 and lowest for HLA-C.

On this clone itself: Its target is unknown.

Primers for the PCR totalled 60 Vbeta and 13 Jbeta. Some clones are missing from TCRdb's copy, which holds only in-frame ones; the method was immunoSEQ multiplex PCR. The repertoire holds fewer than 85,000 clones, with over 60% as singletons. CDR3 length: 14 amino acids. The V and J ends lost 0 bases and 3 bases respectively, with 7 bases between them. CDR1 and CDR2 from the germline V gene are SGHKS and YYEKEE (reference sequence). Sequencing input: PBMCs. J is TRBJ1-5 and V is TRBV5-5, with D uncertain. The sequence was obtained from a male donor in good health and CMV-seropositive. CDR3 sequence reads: CASSLGGLNQPQHF. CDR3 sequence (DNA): TGTGCCAGCAGCTTGGGCGGGCTCAATCAGCCCCAGCATTTT.